The rows below give T cell receptor beta chains drawn from one sample of a study of blood T cell repertoires in COVID-19. Some clones are missing from TCRdb's copy, which holds only in-frame ones; the method was immunoSEQ multiplex PCR. The sample holds roughly 200,000 clones, roughly 90% seen once. Sequenced input: peripheral blood. These receptors were taken from a man between 40 and 49 years old with acute or convalescent COVID-19. Both conserved end residues are part of each CDR3. The D gene is left open where the match is weak. Rows give clone size only sometimes, using once, few, many, or a class for an expanded clone.

TRBD2	TRBJ2-3	TRBV15	NA	TGTGCCACCAGCAGAGATCGTACACTCCCGGGGGGAAATACGCAGTATTTT	CATSRDRTLPGGNTQYF
NA	TRBJ2-7	TRBV3-1/TRBV3-2	NA	TGTGCCAGCAGCCGATGGAGTTACGAGCAGTACTTC	CASSRWSYEQYF
TRBD2	TRBJ2-5	TRBV18	NA	TGTGCCAGCTCGGATACTAGCGGGGGGATCCAAGAGACCCAGTACTTC	CASSDTSGGIQETQYF
NA	TRBJ2-1	TRBV9	NA	TGTGCCAGCAGCCCGTCCGGGCGGGGAAATGAGCAGTTCTTC	CASSPSGRGNEQFF
NA	TRBJ1-5	TRBV6-1	NA	TGTGCCAGCAGTGCCACCACAGGGTCGGGCAATCAGCCCCAGCATTTT	CASSATTGSGNQPQHF
TRBD2	TRBJ2-2	TRBV4-2	NA	TGTGCCAGCAGCCAAGCGGGAGGACAGAACACCGGGGAGCTGTTTTTT	CASSQAGGQNTGELFF
TRBD1	TRBJ2-5	TRBV11-3	NA	TGTGCCAGCAGCTTAGACGGGGACAGGGAAGAGACCCAGTACTTC	CASSLDGDREETQYF
NA	TRBJ1-4	TRBV30	NA	TGTGCCTGGAGTGTAAAAAGGGAGAGTGAAAAACTGTTTTTT	CAWSVKRESEKLFF
NA	TRBJ2-7	TRBV23-1	NA	TGCGCCAGCAGTCAAAGGAAGACAGACTACGAGCAGTACTTC	CASSQRKTDYEQYF
TRBD1	TRBJ1-4	TRBV28	NA	TGTGCCAGCAGTCAAGGAGGGACAGGGGGTGAAAAACTGTTTTTT	CASSQGGTGGEKLFF
NA	TRBJ1-1	TRBV14	NA	TGTGCCAGCAGCCAACCGGAGACTGAAGCTTTCTTT	CASSQPETEAFF
NA	TRBJ2-3	TRBV7-2	few	TGTGCCAGCAGCTTAGAAAGGGGAGATACGCAGTATTTT	CASSLERGDTQYF
NA	TRBJ2-7	TRBV7-2	NA	TGTGCCAGCAGCCCCGGGGTGAGAACCTACGAGCAGTACTTC	CASSPGVRTYEQYF
NA	TRBJ1-1	TRBV15	NA	TGTGCCACCAGCAGAGATACGGGACATGGGGCTTTCTTT	CATSRDTGHGAFF
NA	TRBJ2-6	TRBV5-1	NA	TGCGCCAGCAGCTTCCTGACAGGGGCCAACGTCCTGACTTTC	CASSFLTGANVLTF
NA	TRBJ1-2	TRBV9	NA	TGTGCCAGCAGCGTCGGCGGACTGGGGAGCTACACCTTC	CASSVGGLGSYTF
TRBD1	TRBJ1-5	TRBV7-9	NA	TGTGCCAGCAGCTTAGCAACAGGGGGCGATCAGCCCCAGCATTTT	CASSLATGGDQPQHF